The TCR beta chain under discussion was sequenced for a study of beta chain features in type 1 diabetes. This clone was detected a few times. Since all of the isolated RNA was reverse transcribed, expressed TCRB transcripts were what got sequenced. Some 3.6 million reads on average were seen across naive, central memory and regulatory T cell samples. Measured with immunoSEQ multiplex PCR; TCRdb has only the in-frame clones, and not every one. This sample has about 320,000 clones, with approximately 14% found just once. Trimming at V came to 4 bases and at J to 6 bases, leaving 5 bases not matched to a gene. From germline, CDR1 is SNHLY and CDR2 FYNNEI. The length of the CDR3 is 13 residues.

The receptor was derived from a man aged 25 to 45 in good health. The V call is TRBV2, the J call TRBJ1-2; the match to TRBD1 covers 7 bases. The sequencing sample was made of central memory CD4+ T cells from blood. CDR3 sequence reads: CASSGQGLNGYTF. The CDR3 coding sequence is TGTGCCAGCAGTGGACAGGGTTTGAATGGCTACACCTTC.